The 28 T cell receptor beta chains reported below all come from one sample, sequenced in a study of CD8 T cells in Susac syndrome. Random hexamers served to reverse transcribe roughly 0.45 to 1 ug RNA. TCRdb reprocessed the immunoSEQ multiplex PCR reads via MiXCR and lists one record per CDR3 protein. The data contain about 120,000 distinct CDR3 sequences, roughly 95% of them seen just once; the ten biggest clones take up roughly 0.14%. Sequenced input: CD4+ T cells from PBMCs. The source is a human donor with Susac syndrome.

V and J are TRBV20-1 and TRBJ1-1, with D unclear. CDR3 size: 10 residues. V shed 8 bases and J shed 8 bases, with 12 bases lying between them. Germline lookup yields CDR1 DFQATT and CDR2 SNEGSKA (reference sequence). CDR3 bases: TGCAGTCCTGTGCGCACGGAAGCTTTCTTT. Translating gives CSPVRTEAFF.

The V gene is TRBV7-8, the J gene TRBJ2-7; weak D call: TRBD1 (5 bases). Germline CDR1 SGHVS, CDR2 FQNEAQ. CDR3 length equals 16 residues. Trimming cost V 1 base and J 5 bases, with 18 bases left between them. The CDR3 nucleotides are TGTGCCAGCAGCTTAGAGATTGCAGGGAATATTAACGAGCAGTACTTC. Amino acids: CASSLEIAGNINEQYF.

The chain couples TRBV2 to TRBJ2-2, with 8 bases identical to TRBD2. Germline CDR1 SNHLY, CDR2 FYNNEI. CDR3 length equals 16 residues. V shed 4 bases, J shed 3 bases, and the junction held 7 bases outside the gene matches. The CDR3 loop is CASSGLAGGYTGELFF. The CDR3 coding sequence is TGTGCCAGCAGTGGGCTAGCGGGCGGATACACCGGGGAGCTGTTTTTT.

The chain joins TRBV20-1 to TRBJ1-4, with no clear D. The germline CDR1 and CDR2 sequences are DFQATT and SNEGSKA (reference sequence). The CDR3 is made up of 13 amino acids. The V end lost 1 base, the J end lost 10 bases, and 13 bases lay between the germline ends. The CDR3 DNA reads TGCAGTGCTAGAGGGATTCCAGGTCGAAAACTGTTTTTT. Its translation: CSARGIPGRKLFF.

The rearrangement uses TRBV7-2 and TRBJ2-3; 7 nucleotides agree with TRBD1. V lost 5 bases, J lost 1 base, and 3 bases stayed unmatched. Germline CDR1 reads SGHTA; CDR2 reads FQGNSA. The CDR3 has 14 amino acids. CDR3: CASSQQGRTDTQYF. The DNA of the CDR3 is TGTGCCAGCAGCCAACAGGGGCGCACAGATACGCAGTATTTT.

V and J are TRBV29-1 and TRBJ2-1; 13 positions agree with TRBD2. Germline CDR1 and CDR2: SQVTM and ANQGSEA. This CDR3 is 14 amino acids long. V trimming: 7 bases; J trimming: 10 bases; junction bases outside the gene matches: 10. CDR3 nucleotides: TGCAGCGCCAGGGGACTAGCGGGGTTGAGGGAGCAGTTCTTC. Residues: CSARGLAGLREQFF.

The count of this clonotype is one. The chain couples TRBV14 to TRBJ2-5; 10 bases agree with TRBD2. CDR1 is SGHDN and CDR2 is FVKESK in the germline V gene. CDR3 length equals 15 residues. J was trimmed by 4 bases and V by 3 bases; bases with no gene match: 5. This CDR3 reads CASSQALAGVETQYF. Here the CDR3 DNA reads TGTGCCAGCAGCCAGGCCCTAGCGGGAGTAGAGACCCAGTACTTC.

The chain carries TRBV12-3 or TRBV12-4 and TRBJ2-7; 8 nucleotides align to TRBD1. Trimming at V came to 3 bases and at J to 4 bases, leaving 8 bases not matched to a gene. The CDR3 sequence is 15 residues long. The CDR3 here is CASSFPQGAVYEQYF. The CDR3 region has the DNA TGTGCCAGCAGTTTCCCTCAGGGGGCTGTATACGAGCAGTACTTC.

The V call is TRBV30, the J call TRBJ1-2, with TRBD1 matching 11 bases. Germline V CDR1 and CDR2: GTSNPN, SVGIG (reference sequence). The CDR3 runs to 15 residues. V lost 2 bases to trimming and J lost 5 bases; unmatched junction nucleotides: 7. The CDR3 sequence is CAWSSWDRGGYGYTF. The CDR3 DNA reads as TGTGCCTGGAGTTCATGGGACAGGGGGGGGTATGGCTACACCTTC.

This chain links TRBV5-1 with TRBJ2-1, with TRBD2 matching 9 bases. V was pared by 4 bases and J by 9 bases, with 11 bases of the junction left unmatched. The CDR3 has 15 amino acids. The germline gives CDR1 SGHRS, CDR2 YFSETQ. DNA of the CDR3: TGCGCCAGCAGCCCCCCGCGGGTGCGGGAGGGTGAGCAGTTCTTC. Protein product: CASSPPRVREGEQFF.

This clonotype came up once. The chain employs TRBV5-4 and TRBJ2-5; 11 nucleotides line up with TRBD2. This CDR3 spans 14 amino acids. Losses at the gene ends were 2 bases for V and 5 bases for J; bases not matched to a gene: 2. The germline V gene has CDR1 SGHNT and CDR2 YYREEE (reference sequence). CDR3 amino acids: CASSFSGRDETQYF. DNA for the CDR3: TGTGCCAGCAGCTTTAGCGGGAGGGACGAGACCCAGTACTTC.

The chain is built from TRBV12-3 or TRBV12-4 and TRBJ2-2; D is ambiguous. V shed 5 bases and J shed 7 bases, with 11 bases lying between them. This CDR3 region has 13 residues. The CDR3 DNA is TGTGCCAGCAGTCAGAATCCAGTCGGGGAGCTGTTTTTT. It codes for CASSQNPVGELFF.

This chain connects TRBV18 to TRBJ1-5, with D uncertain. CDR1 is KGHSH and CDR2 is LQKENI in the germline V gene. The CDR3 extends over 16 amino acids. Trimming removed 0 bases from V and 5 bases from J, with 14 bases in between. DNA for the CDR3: TGTGCCAGCTCACCACCGAGTCCCAGGCGCGATCAGCCCCAGCATTTT. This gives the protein CASSPPSPRRDQPQHF.

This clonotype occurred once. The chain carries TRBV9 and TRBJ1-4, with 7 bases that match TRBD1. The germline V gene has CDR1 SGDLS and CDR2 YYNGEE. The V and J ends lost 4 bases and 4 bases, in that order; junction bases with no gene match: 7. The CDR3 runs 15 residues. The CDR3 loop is CASSTQTGSNEKLFF. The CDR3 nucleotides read TGTGCCAGCAGCACCCAGACAGGGAGTAATGAAAAACTGTTTTTT.

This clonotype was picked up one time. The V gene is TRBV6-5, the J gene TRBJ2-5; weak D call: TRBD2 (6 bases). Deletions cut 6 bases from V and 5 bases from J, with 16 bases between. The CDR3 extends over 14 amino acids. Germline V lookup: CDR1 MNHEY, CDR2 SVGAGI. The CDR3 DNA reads TGTGCCAGCAGGAGTTATATGGAGGGGGAGACCCAGTACTTC. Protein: CASRSYMEGETQYF.

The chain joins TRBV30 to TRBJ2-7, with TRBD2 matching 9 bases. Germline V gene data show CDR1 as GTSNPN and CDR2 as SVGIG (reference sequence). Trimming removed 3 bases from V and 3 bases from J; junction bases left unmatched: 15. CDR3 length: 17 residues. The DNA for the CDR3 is TGTGCCTGGAGGACCATTTATGCTAGCGGGGCTTTCTACGAGCAGTACTTC. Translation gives CAWRTIYASGAFYEQYF.

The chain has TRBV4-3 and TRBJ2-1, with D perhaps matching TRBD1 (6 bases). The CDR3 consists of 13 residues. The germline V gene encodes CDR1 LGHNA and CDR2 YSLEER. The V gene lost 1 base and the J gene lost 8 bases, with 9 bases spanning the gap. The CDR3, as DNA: TGCGCCAGCAGCCAAGCTGAGGGGGATGAGCAGTTCTTC. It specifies CASSQAEGDEQFF.

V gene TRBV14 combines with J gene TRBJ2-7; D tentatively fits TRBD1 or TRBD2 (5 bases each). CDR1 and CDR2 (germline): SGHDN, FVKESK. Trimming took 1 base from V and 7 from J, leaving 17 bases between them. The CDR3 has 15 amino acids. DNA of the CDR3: TGTGCCAGCAGCCAAGTGTCCGGGGCCGGCCGGGAGCAGTACTTC. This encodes CASSQVSGAGREQYF.

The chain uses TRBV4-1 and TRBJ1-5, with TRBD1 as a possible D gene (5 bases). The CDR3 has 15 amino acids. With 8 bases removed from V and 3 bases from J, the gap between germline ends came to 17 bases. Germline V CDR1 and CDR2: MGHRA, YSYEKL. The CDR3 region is CASSKIGTPNQPQHF. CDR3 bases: TGCGCCAGCTCGAAGATCGGGACTCCCAATCAGCCCCAGCATTTT.

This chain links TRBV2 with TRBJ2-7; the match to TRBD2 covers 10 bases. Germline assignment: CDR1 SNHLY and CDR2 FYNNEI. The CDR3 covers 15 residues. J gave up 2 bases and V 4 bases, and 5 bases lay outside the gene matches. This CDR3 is CASSVSGRGTYEQYF. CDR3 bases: TGTGCCAGCAGTGTAAGCGGGAGGGGAACCTACGAGCAGTACTTC.

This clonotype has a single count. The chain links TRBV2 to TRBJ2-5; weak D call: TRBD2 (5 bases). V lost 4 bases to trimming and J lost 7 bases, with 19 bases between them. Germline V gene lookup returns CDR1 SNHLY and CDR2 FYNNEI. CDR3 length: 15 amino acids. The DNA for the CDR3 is TGTGCCAGCAGTGGGCTAGCCGGAGTCATAGGGACCCAGTACTTC. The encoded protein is CASSGLAGVIGTQYF.

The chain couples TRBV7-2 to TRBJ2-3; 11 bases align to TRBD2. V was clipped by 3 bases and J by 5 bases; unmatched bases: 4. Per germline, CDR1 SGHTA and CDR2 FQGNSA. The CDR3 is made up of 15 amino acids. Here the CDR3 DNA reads TGTGCCAGCAGCTTGCTAGCGGGAGGTGGAGATACGCAGTATTTT. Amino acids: CASSLLAGGGDTQYF. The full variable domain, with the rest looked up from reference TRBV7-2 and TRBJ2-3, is GAGVSQSPSNKVTEKGKDVELRCDPISGHTALYWYRQSLGQGLEFLIYFQGNSAPDKSGLPSDRFSAERTGGSVSTLTIQRTQQEDSAVYLCASSLLAGGGDTQYFGPGTRLTVL.

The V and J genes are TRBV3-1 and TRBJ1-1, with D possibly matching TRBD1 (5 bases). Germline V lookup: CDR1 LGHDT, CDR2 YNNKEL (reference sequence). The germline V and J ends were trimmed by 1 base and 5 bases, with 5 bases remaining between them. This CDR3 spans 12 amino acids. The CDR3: CASSQAGTEAFF. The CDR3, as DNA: TGTGCCAGCAGCCAAGCAGGGACTGAAGCTTTCTTT. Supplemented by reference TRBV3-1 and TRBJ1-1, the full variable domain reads DTAVSQTPKYLVTQMGNDKSIKCEQNLGHDTMYWYKQDSKKFLKIMFSYNNKELIINETVPNRFSPKSPDKAHLNLHINSLELGDSAVYFCASSQAGTEAFFGQGTRLTVV.

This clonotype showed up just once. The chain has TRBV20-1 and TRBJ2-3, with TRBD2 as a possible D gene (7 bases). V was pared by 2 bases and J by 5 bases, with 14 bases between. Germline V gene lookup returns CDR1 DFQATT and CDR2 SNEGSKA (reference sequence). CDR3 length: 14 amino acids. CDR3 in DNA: TGCAGTGCTAGAAGGGGGGGCGGTAAAGATACGCAGTATTTT. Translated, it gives CSARRGGGKDTQYF.

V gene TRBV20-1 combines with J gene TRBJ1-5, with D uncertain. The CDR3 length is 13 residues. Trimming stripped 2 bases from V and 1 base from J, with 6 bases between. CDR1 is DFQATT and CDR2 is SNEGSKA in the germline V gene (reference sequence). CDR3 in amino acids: CSARSDSNQPQHF. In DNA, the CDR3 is TGCAGTGCTAGATCCGACAGCAATCAGCCCCAGCATTTT.

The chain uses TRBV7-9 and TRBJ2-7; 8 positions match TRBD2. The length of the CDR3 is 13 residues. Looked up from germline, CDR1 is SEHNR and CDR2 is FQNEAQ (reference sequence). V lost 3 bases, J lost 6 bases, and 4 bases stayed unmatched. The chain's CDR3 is CASSFISGSEQYF. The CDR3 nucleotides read TGTGCCAGCAGCTTCATCAGCGGGAGCGAGCAGTACTTC.

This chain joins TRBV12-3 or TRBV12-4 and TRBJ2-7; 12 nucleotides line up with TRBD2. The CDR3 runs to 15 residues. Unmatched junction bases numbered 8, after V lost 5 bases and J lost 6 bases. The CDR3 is CASSARLAGVVEQYF. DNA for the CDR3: TGTGCCAGCAGTGCCCGACTAGCGGGAGTCGTCGAGCAGTACTTC.

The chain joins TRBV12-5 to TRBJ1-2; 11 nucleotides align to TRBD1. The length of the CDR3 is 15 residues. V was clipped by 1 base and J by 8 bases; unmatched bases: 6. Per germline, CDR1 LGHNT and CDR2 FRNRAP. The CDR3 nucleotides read TGTGCTAGTGGTTTGGCCTGGACAGGGGGCTACGGCTACACCTTC. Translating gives CASGLAWTGGYGYTF.